A selection of T cell receptor beta chains follows, all from one sample in a study of T cells in Graves' hyperthyroidism and ophthalmopathy. TCRdb redid the calling of the multiplex PCR reads with MiXCR, one entry per CDR3 protein. Of 700,000 or so distinct CDR3 sequences in the sample, about a sixth were seen once. Sequencing was performed on blood. The receptors were gathered from a young man with Graves' hyperthyroidism. Both conserved end residues are trimmed from each CDR3. Fields, in order: V gene, clone size, J gene, CDR3 protein. Not every row has a clone size; where given, it reads once, few, many or a size class.

TRBV29-1	.	TRBJ1-2	SVLDRGSYGYT
TRBV2	.	TRBJ2-7	ASISVYEQY
TRBV7-9	.	TRBJ2-5	ASSLVEGAETQY
TRBV6-4	.	TRBJ2-4	ASSDSLGTYIAKNIQY
TRBV19	.	TRBJ2-7	ASSLRDRLYEQY
TRBV11-3	.	TRBJ2-2	ASRRGRPNTGELF
TRBV7-9	few	TRBJ2-5	ASLIGGQETQY
TRBV6-1	few	TRBJ1-2	ASSERDRGVYGYT
TRBV28	many	TRBJ2-7	ASSFRLAGGPNTYEQY
TRBV3-1	few	TRBJ1-1	AGRQTGSEEAF
TRBV29-1	.	TRBJ1-1	SVHGMNTEAF
TRBV28	many	TRBJ1-5	ASSPGRLGQPQH
TRBV7-2	many	TRBJ2-5	ASGGGIVPYKETQY
TRBV7-2	few	TRBJ1-6	ASSLAMGLGSPLH
TRBV3-1	few	TRBJ2-7	ASSSGGGGRADEQY
TRBV7-9	.	TRBJ2-5	ASSSGLAGFETQY
TRBV30	many	TRBJ2-5	AWGQQETQY
TRBV20-1	.	TRBJ2-7	SAGTGGGHEQY
TRBV11-1	many	TRBJ2-3	ASSPSTGRSDTQY
TRBV27	few	TRBJ1-3	ASSFLPIGGSGNTIY
TRBV15	many	TRBJ2-7	ATSRDPGLAYEQY
TRBV20-1	many	TRBJ2-5	SARDPTGGQETQY
TRBV7-9	many	TRBJ2-3	ASSLDGLTQY
TRBV20-1	few	TRBJ2-7	TPDRDSYEQY
TRBV20-1	.	TRBJ2-1	SAVTSVNNEQF
TRBV7-8	.	TRBJ2-5	ASSLVEGVQETQY
TRBV11-2	.	TRBJ1-1	ASSTSGAPRTEAF
TRBV7-9	many	TRBJ2-7	ASSFGPGQTDEQY
TRBV4-1	.	TRBJ2-6	ASSQVSRSTGANVLT
TRBV6-5	once	TRBJ2-7	ASSYSAGRSYEQY
TRBV6-1	many	TRBJ2-7	ASSEGSEDEQY
TRBV6-1	.	TRBJ2-4	ASSERDDYYDIQY
TRBV4-2	.	TRBJ2-1	ASSQERTGGRNEQF
TRBV2	many	TRBJ2-3	ASSESTSADTQY
TRBV2	.	TRBJ1-1	ASSEGQSNTEAF
TRBV5-6	.	TRBJ2-7	ASSLYGGVRSYEQY
TRBV12-3/TRBV12-4	many	TRBJ2-2	ASSFDRPGELF
TRBV12-3/TRBV12-4	many	TRBJ1-4	ASSFGFGTVNEKLF
TRBV28	.	TRBJ2-7	ASSHPGQGLWEQY
TRBV28	many	TRBJ2-7	ASSQDPYEQY
TRBV28	.	TRBJ2-3	ASSLLGGGQGTDTQY